These 14 T cell receptor beta chains came from one sample sequenced in a study of blood T cell repertoires in COVID-19. Profiled with immunoSEQ multiplex PCR; TCRdb holds only in-frame clones, not every one. The data show 230,000 or so clones, just over 85% seen once. The sequencing input was PBMCs or T cells enriched from blood (not recorded which). Source of these receptors: a woman aged 40 to 50 with acute COVID-19.

A single count supports this clone. J is TRBJ1-1 and V is TRBV21-1; TRBD1, the table's D call, was not compared with the DNA. TRBV21-1 is reported as a pseudogene. The CDR3 is 14 amino acids. In nucleotides, the CDR3 is TGTGCCAGCACCACAGGGGGCTCGGACACTGAAGCTTTCTTT. Its translation is CASTTGGSDTEAFF.

This clone was seen only once. The V and J genes are TRBV5-6 and TRBJ1-6, with 10 bases aligning to TRBD1. Per germline, CDR1 SGHDT and CDR2 YYEEEE. The CDR3 covers 19 residues. Losses at the gene ends were 7 bases for V and 0 bases for J; bases not matched to a gene: 13. The CDR3 nucleotides are TGTGCCAGCGAGAAATATGCGGACAGGGGGAGCTCCTATAATTCACCCCTCCACTTT. Protein: CASEKYADRGSSYNSPLHF.

The gene calls are TRBV5-1 and TRBJ1-2; possible D gene TRBD1, 6 bases. The CDR3 spans 15 residues. Trimming pared 4 bases from V and 0 bases from J, leaving 13 bases between. In germline, CDR1 is SGHRS, CDR2 YFSETQ. For the CDR3, the DNA is TGCGCCAGCAGCCCCTCCGGGACAACTAACTATGGCTACACCTTC. This gives the protein CASSPSGTTNYGYTF.

This chain links TRBV19 with TRBJ1-2; tentatively, D is TRBD1 (6 bases). The CDR3 runs 14 residues. Germline CDR1 is LNHDA and CDR2 is SQIVND (reference sequence). V lost 3 bases, J lost 5 bases, and 13 bases lay in between. The CDR3 nucleotides read TGTGCCAGTAGTATTGTCCAGGGGATGTATGGCTACACCTTC. Translated: CASSIVQGMYGYTF.

The V call is TRBV7-2, the J call TRBJ1-1; D is uncertain. Looked up from germline, CDR1 is SGHTA and CDR2 is FQGNSA. CDR3 size: 13 residues. Trimming took off 2 bases at V and 0 bases at J, with 4 bases between the two ends. This CDR3 reads CASSLPVNTEAFF. CDR3 sequence (DNA): TGTGCCAGCAGCTTACCAGTGAACACTGAAGCTTTCTTT.

The chain links TRBV18 to TRBJ2-1, with 7 nucleotides matching TRBD2. With 1 base clipped from V and 3 bases from J, the junction kept 0 bases outside the gene matches. This CDR3 spans 14 amino acids. The germline CDR1 and CDR2 sequences are KGHSH and LQKENI. The CDR3 loop reads CASSPQRGYNEQFF. CDR3 DNA: TGTGCCAGCTCACCACAGCGGGGCTACAATGAGCAGTTCTTC. Full variable domain (missing parts from reference TRBV18 and TRBJ2-1): NAGVMQNPRHLVRRRGQEARLRCSPMKGHSHVYWYRQLPEEGLKFMVYLQKENIIDESGMPKERFSAEFPKEGPSILRIQQVVRGDSAAYFCASSPQRGYNEQFFGPGTRLTVL.

This clone was seen once. The chain employs TRBV7-8 and TRBJ1-3, with D possibly matching TRBD1 (5 bases). Germline CDR1 is SGHVS and CDR2 is FQNEAQ. This CDR3 has 13 amino acids. Trimming removed 6 bases from V and 4 bases from J, with 10 bases in between. CDR3 sequence reads: CASRSQEGNTIYF. The CDR3 region has the DNA TGTGCCAGCAGGTCACAGGAGGGAAACACCATATATTTT.

The rearrangement uses TRBV7-2 and TRBJ2-3; 8 nucleotides agree with TRBD2. The junction had 4 bases not matched to a gene; V was cut back by 2 bases and J by 0 bases. The CDR3 consists of 16 residues. CDR1 SGHTA and CDR2 FQGNSA come from the germline V gene. CDR3 sequence: CASSLFVAGSTDTQYF. The CDR3 DNA is TGTGCCAGCAGCTTATTCGTAGCGGGGAGCACAGATACGCAGTATTTT. Full variable domain (remainder filled in from reference TRBV7-2 and TRBJ2-3): GAGVSQSPSNKVTEKGKDVELRCDPISGHTALYWYRQSLGQGLEFLIYFQGNSAPDKSGLPSDRFSAERTGGSVSTLTIQRTQQEDSAVYLCASSLFVAGSTDTQYFGPGTRLTVL.

Ten or more counts support this clone. This sequence joins TRBV6-4 and TRBJ2-3; 10 bases map to TRBD2. In germline, CDR1 is MRHNA, CDR2 SNTAGT. With V trimmed by 2 bases and J by 4 bases, 0 bases remained unmatched. The CDR3 runs to 14 residues. The CDR3 protein is CASSDTSGADTQYF. In DNA, the CDR3 is TGTGCCAGCAGTGACACTAGCGGGGCAGATACGCAGTATTTT.

The rearrangement links TRBV9 to TRBJ1-6; a weak D match, TRBD1 (5 bases). Germline loops: CDR1 SGDLS, CDR2 YYNGEE. The ends were cut back, 1 base at V and 7 bases at J, with 15 bases in the middle. The CDR3 extends over 16 amino acids. For the CDR3, the DNA is TGTGCCAGCAGCGTATCGCTGGGGCCGGAAAATTCACCCCTCCACTTT. Its protein product is CASSVSLGPENSPLHF.

The chain employs TRBV5-1 and TRBJ1-3, with TRBD1 identical over 7 bases. The germline V gene encodes CDR1 SGHRS and CDR2 YFSETQ. Trimming removed 3 bases from V and 2 bases from J; junction bases left unmatched: 8. The CDR3 consists of 16 residues. The CDR3 spells CASSSYYRGAGNTIYF. The CDR3, as DNA: TGCGCCAGCAGCTCCTACTACAGGGGAGCTGGAAACACCATATATTTT. Using reference TRBV5-1 and TRBJ1-3 for the parts outside the CDR3, the full variable domain is KAGVTQTPRYLIKTRGQQVTLSCSPISGHRSVSWYQQTPGQGLQFLFEYFSETQRNKGNFPGRFSGRQFSNSRSEMNVSTLELGDSALYLCASSSYYRGAGNTIYFGEGSWLTVV.

This chain connects TRBV6-2 or TRBV6-3 to TRBJ2-1; 9 bases are shared with TRBD2. After removal of 6 bases from V and 4 bases from J, the junction contained 10 bases not matched to a gene. The CDR3 is made up of 16 amino acids. The germline V gene has CDR1 MNHEY and CDR2 SVGEGT. DNA for the CDR3: TGTGCCAGCAGCCCCGCCAGGCGGGAGGGATACAATGAGCAGTTCTTC. The encoded protein is CASSPARREGYNEQFF.

The rearrangement joins TRBV18 to TRBJ1-2; 10 nucleotides agree with TRBD1. Looked up from germline, CDR1 is KGHSH and CDR2 is LQKENI. The trim removed 4 bases at V and 8 bases at J, leaving 7 bases unmatched. The CDR3 runs 14 residues. The CDR3 DNA reads TGTGCCAGCTCACGCCGGGACAGGGGAGACGGCTACACCTTC. Encoded protein: CASSRRDRGDGYTF.

The chain links TRBV19 to TRBJ2-1, with D perhaps TRBD1 (6 bases). The V gene's germline CDR1 is LNHDA and CDR2 SQIVND (reference sequence). The length of the CDR3 is 16 residues. V was cut by 5 bases and J by 0 bases, with 14 bases left in between. The CDR3 DNA follows: TGTGCCAGTAGTTCCCGACAGGACAGCTCCTACAATGAGCAGTTCTTC. Amino acid sequence: CASSSRQDSSYNEQFF.